The 19 T cell receptor beta chains below come from one sample, sequenced in a study of cytomegalovirus exposure and HLA in healthy donors. This PCR relied on a set of 60 Vbeta primers and 13 Jbeta primers. Data came from immunoSEQ multiplex PCR; TCRdb stores just in-frame clones and leaves some out. The profile covers fewer than 200,000 clones, with less than 85% appearing a single time and around 1.5% taken by the ten largest. Sequencing was done on a sample of PBMCs. The receptors shown here come from a male donor in good health and CMV-seronegative.

This clone was detected once. V and J are TRBV7-3 and TRBJ2-2, with 9 positions matching TRBD1. From germline, CDR1 is SGHTA and CDR2 FQGTGA. The CDR3 consists of 17 residues. Trimming at V came to 3 bases and at J to 5 bases, leaving 10 bases not matched to a gene. DNA for the CDR3: TGTGCCAGCAGCTTCTTGACCGGACAGGGGAGAACCGGGGAGCTGTTTTTT. This sequence encodes CASSFLTGQGRTGELFF.

The chain uses TRBV19 and TRBJ1-6, with D perhaps matching TRBD1 (6 bases). CDR3 length: 14 residues. V dropped 6 bases and J dropped 5 bases, with 11 bases sitting between them. Germline V gene sequence: CDR1 LNHDA, CDR2 SQIVND (reference sequence). The CDR3 bases are TGTGCCAGTAGGGGGGCGGCCGATAATTCACCCCTCCACTTT. It yields the protein CASRGAADNSPLHF. The variable domain in full, completed from reference TRBV19 and TRBJ1-6, reads DGGITQSPKYLFRKEGQNVTLSCEQNLNHDAMYWYRQDPGQGLRLIYYSQIVNDFQKGDIAEGYSVSREKKESFPLTVTSAQKNPTAFYLCASRGAADNSPLHFGNGTRLTVT.

This clone was seen only a few times. V usage is TRBV7-3 and J usage is TRBJ1-6; D perhaps matches TRBD1 (6 bases). The CDR3 consists of 14 residues. The germline gives CDR1 SGHTA, CDR2 FQGTGA. Trimming removed 5 bases at V and 10 bases at J, with 15 bases between. The CDR3 DNA sequence: TGTGCCAGCAGCCGAGGGGGGGTTGGATCACCCCTCCACTTT. It codes for CASSRGGVGSPLHF. The full variable domain, rest sourced from reference TRBV7-3 and TRBJ1-6, is GAGVSQTPSNKVTEKGKYVELRCDPISGHTALYWYRQSLGQGPEFLIYFQGTGAADDSGLPNDRFFAVRPEGSVSTLKIQRTERGDSAVYLCASSRGGVGSPLHFGNGTRLTVT.

The chain carries TRBV15 and TRBJ2-5; the match to TRBD2 covers 8 bases. The trim removed 3 bases at V and 3 bases at J, leaving 0 bases unmatched. Germline CDR1 and CDR2: LNHNV and YYDKDF (reference sequence). The CDR3 length is 13 residues. The CDR3, as DNA: TGTGCCACCAGCAGCGGGGGGGAAGAGACCCAGTACTTC. Protein product: CATSSGGEETQYF.

The genes are TRBV7-6 and TRBJ1-5; 7 bases map to TRBD1. The J segment lost 5 bases and the V segment lost 5 bases, leaving 9 bases of the junction unmatched. This CDR3 is 15 amino acids long. Germline CDR1 and CDR2: SGHVS and FNYEAQ. The CDR3 loop is CASSRDSRTYQPQHF. The CDR3 DNA sequence: TGTGCCAGCAGCCGGGACAGTCGGACGTATCAGCCCCAGCATTTT.

The chain joins TRBV7-9 to TRBJ2-1; D uncertain. Germline lookup yields CDR1 SEHNR and CDR2 FQNEAQ (reference sequence). This CDR3 contains 17 residues. The V end was cut by 0 bases, the J end by 0 bases, with 12 bases between. The CDR3 region is CASSLAAAYSSYNEQFF. Written as DNA, the CDR3 is TGTGCCAGCAGCTTAGCGGCAGCCTACAGCTCCTACAATGAGCAGTTCTTC. Full variable domain (rest looked up from reference TRBV7-9 and TRBJ2-1): DTGVSQNPRHKITKRGQNVTFRCDPISEHNRLYWYRQTLGQGPEFLTYFQNEAQLEKSRLLSDRFSAERPKGSFSTLEIQRTEQGDSAMYLCASSLAAAYSSYNEQFFGPGTRLTVL.

The V call is TRBV5-1, the J call TRBJ1-1; D uncertain. Germline CDR1 is SGHRS and CDR2 is YFSETQ. The CDR3 extends over 13 amino acids. The ends were cut back, 5 bases at V and 3 bases at J, with 11 bases in the middle. The CDR3 loop reads CASSPVVDTEAFF. CDR3 DNA: TGCGCCAGCAGTCCGGTCGTTGACACTGAAGCTTTCTTT.

The chain carries TRBV14 and TRBJ2-5; no clear D. CDR1 is SGHDN, CDR2 FVKESK, per germline. The CDR3 loop spans 14 amino acids. V dropped 0 bases and J dropped 2 bases, with 7 bases sitting between them. CDR3 nucleotide sequence: TGTGCCAGCAGCCAAGAGAGTCGGCAAGAGACCCAGTACTTC. Translated, it gives CASSQESRQETQYF.

The chain is built from TRBV6-4 and TRBJ2-3; D is uncertain. Trimming left V 0 bases short and J 0 bases short, with 7 bases between. The germline V gene encodes CDR1 MRHNA and CDR2 SNTAGT. This CDR3 contains 15 residues. CDR3: CASSDSGVSTDTQYF. In nucleotides, the CDR3 is TGTGCCAGCAGTGACTCGGGCGTGAGCACAGATACGCAGTATTTT.

The chain links TRBV29-1 to TRBJ1-1; D not resolved. V gave up 7 bases and J gave up 3 bases, with 21 bases separating them. The CDR3 length is 15 residues. Germline CDR1 SQVTM, CDR2 ANQGSEA. CDR3 in DNA: TGCAGCGCCGTACCCAGCCCCAGCGAGGACACTGAAGCTTTCTTT. Translating it yields CSAVPSPSEDTEAFF. Full variable domain (remainder filled in from reference TRBV29-1 and TRBJ1-1): SAVISQKPSRDICQRGTSLTIQCQVDSQVTMMFWYRQQPGQSLTLIATANQGSEATYESGFVIDKFPISRPNLTFSTLTVSNMSPEDSSIYLCSAVPSPSEDTEAFFGQGTRLTVV.

DNA of the CDR3: TGTGCCAGCAGCAAAGACACCCCCATGGCGGGCGAGCAGTACTTC. It codes for CASSKDTPMAGEQYF. This sequence joins TRBV11-2 and TRBJ2-7, with D possibly TRBD2 on 5 matching bases. Between the trimmed V and J ends, which lost 5 bases and 6 bases, there was a span of 20 bases. Germline V gives CDR1 SGHAT, CDR2 FQNNGV. The CDR3 covers 15 residues. Full variable domain (remainder filled in from reference TRBV11-2 and TRBJ2-7): EAGVAQSPRYKIIEKRQSVAFWCNPISGHATLYWYQQILGQGPKLLIQFQNNGVVDDSQLPKDRFSAERLKGVDSTLKIQPAKLEDSAVYLCASSKDTPMAGEQYFGPGTRLTVT.

The chain joins TRBV29-1 to TRBJ2-5, with 12 bases aligning to TRBD2. Germline V gives CDR1 SQVTM, CDR2 ANQGSEA. The trim removed 6 bases at V and 4 bases at J, leaving 6 bases unmatched. The CDR3 runs 14 residues. The CDR3 loop is CSVQTSGGSETQYF. The CDR3 nucleotides read TGCAGCGTGCAAACTAGCGGGGGGTCAGAGACCCAGTACTTC. Based on the CDR3 plus reference TRBV29-1 and TRBJ2-5, the full variable domain is SAVISQKPSRDICQRGTSLTIQCQVDSQVTMMFWYRQQPGQSLTLIATANQGSEATYESGFVIDKFPISRPNLTFSTLTVSNMSPEDSSIYLCSVQTSGGSETQYFGPGTRLLVL.

The sample holds a few counts of this clone. The junction shows a germline mismatch at one end, possibly a read error. The chain uses TRBV7-9 and TRBJ1-2, with TRBD1 matching 8 bases. Germline CDR1 SEHNR, CDR2 FQNEAQ (reference sequence). The CDR3 loop spans 16 amino acids. The CDR3 nucleotides are TGTTCCAGCAGCAACAAACAGGGGGTAAACGTCTTCGGCTACACCTTC. This translates into CSSSNKQGVNVFGYTF.

J is TRBJ1-5 and V is TRBV6-1, with D possibly matching TRBD1 (6 bases). Trimming took 3 bases from V and 6 from J, leaving 15 bases between them. From germline, CDR1 is MNHNS and CDR2 SASEGT. CDR3 size: 15 residues. The DNA of the CDR3 is TGTGCCAGCAGTGACTACGGACAGTTGGGTCAGCCCCAGCATTTT. Protein sequence: CASSDYGQLGQPQHF.

V usage is TRBV7-9 and J usage is TRBJ1-2; D is ambiguous. The germline gives CDR1 SEHNR, CDR2 FQNEAQ (reference sequence). The CDR3 sequence is 13 residues long. The ends were cut back, 3 bases at V and 3 bases at J, with 8 bases in the middle. CDR3 in amino acids: CASSFGEDYGYTF. The CDR3 nucleotides read TGTGCCAGCAGCTTCGGAGAGGACTATGGCTACACCTTC.

Comment on this clone: Germline is not matched at one junction end, which may reflect a read error. The chain uses TRBV7-9 and TRBJ2-2; 14 positions agree with TRBD2. The germline CDR1 and CDR2 sequences are SEHNR and FQNEAQ (reference sequence). The CDR3 loop spans 18 amino acids. The CDR3 loop reads CSSSPPGLAGANTGELFF. The CDR3 DNA is TGTTCCAGCAGCCCGCCGGGACTAGCGGGAGCAAACACCGGGGAGCTGTTTTTT. The full variable domain, with the rest looked up from reference TRBV7-9 and TRBJ2-2, is DTGVSQNPRHKITKRGQNVTFRCDPISEHNRLYWYRQTLGQGPEFLTYFQNEAQLEKSRLLSDRFSAERPKGSFSTLEIQRTEQGDSAMYLCSSSPPGLAGANTGELFFGEGSRLTVL.

The CDR3, as DNA: TGTGCCAGCAGCTCTCCGGGACAGGGGGTCTGGGGGACTGAAGCTTTCTTT. It yields the protein CASSSPGQGVWGTEAFF. The J gene is TRBJ1-1, the V gene TRBV7-9, with 11 bases matching TRBD1. Germline CDR1 is SEHNR and CDR2 is FQNEAQ (reference sequence). The CDR3 runs 17 residues. The V segment lost 4 bases and the J segment 5 bases; nucleotides outside the gene matches: 12.

The genes are TRBV10-3 and TRBJ1-3; D unclear. The CDR3 totals 15 residues. V was clipped by 0 bases and J by 7 bases, with 13 bases between them. Germline loops: CDR1 ENHRY, CDR2 SYGVKD. This CDR3 is CAISESGGYGNTIYF. The CDR3 region has the DNA TGTGCCATCAGTGAGTCAGGCGGCTATGGCAACACCATATATTTT.

This clone appeared a single time. V usage is TRBV6-6 and J usage is TRBJ1-2; 7 nucleotides match TRBD1. V lost 6 bases and J lost 6; bases outside the gene matches: 10. The CDR3 contains 14 residues. Germline V gives CDR1 MNHNY, CDR2 SVGAGI (reference sequence). CDR3 sequence: CASRNPGTEDGYTF. The CDR3 DNA reads TGTGCCAGCAGAAATCCCGGGACAGAGGATGGCTACACCTTC.